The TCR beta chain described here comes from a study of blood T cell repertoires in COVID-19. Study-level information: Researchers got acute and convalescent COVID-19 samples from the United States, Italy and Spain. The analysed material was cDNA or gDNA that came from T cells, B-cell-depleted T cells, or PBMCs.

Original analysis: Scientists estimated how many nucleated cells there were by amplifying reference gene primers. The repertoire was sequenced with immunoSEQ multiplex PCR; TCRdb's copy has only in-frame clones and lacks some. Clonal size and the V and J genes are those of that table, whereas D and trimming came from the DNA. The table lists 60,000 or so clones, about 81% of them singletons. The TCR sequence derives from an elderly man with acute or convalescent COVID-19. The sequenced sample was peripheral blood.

The CDR3 here is CASQDRGYTIYF. CDR3 bases: TGTGCCAGCCAGGACAGGGGGTACACCATATATTTT. The genes are TRBV27 and TRBJ1-3; TRBD1 aligns across 10 bases. J was trimmed by 8 bases and V by 8 bases; bases with no gene match: 3. This CDR3 is built from 12 residues. Germline CDR1 MNHEY, CDR2 SMNVEV (reference sequence).